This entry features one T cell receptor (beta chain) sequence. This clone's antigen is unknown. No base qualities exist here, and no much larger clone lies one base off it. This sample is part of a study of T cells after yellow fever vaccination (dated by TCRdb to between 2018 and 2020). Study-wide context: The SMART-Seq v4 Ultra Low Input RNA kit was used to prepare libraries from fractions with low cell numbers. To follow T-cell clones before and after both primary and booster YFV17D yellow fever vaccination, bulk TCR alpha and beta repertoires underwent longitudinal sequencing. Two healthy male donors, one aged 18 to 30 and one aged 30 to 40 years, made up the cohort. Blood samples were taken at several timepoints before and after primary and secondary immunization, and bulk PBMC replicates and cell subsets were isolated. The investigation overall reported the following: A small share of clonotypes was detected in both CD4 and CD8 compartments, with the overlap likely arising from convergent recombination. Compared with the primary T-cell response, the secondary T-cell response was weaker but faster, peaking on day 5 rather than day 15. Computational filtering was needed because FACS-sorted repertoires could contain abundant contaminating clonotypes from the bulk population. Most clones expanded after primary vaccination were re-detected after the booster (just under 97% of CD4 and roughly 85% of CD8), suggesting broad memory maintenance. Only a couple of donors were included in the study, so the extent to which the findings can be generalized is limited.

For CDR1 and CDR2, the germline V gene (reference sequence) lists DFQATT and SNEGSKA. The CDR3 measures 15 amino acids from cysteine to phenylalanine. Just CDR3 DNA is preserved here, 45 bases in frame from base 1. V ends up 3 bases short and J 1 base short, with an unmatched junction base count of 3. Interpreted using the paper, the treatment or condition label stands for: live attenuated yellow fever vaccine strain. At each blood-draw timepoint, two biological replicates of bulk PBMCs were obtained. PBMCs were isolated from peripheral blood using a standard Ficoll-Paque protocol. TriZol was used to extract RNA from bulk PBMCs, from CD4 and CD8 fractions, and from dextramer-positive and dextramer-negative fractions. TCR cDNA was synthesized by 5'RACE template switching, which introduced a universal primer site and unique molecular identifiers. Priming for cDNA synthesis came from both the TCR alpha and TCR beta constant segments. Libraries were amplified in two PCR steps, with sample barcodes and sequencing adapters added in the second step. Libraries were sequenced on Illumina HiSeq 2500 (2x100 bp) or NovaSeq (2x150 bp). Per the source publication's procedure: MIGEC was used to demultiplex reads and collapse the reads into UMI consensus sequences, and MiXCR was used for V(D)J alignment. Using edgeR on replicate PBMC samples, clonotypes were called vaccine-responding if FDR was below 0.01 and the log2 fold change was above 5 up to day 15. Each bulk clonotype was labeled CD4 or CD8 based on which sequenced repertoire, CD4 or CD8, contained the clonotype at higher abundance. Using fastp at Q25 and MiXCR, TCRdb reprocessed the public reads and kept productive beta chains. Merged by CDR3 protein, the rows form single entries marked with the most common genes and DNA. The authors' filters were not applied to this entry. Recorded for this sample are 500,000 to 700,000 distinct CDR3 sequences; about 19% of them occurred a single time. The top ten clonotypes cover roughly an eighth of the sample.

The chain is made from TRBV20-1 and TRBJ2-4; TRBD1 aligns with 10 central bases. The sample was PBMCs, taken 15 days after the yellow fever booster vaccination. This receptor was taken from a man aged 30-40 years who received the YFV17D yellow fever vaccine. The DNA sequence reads TGCAGTGCTAGGACAGGGGGCAGTGCCAAAAACATTCAGTACTTC. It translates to CSARTGGSAKNIQYF.